Below, 26 T cell receptor beta chains from the same sample are listed, as sequenced in a study of CD8 T cells in ankylosing spondylitis. MiXCR was run by TCRdb on the 5' RACE reads, yielding one entry per CDR3 protein. In the table there are 250,000 to 350,000 distinct CDR3 sequences, around 8% of which are singletons. No antigen is known for these receptors. General observations from the study: Seemingly characteristic of ankylosing spondylitis blood was a TCR beta motif consisting of about 8 highly homologous variants.

Material for sequencing was blood, either unsorted or a sorted T cell fraction (not recorded which). These receptors all come from a male donor with ankylosing spondylitis.

This clonotype was observed a few times. CDR3 sequence (DNA): TGCGCCAGCAGCCAAGGGACAGGAGTAGGTTCACCCCTCCACTTT. As protein: CASSQGTGVGSPLHF. This chain joins TRBV4-1 and TRBJ1-6; 7 bases fit TRBD1. The junction had 6 bases not matched to a gene; V was cut back by 1 base and J by 9 bases. Germline V CDR1 and CDR2: MGHRA, YSYEKL. This CDR3 region has 15 residues.

The chain uses TRBV7-9 and TRBJ1-5, with no clear D. The CDR3 runs to 15 residues. Germline CDR1 reads SEHNR; CDR2 reads FQNEAQ (reference sequence). V shed 4 bases and J shed 6 bases, with 16 bases lying between them. The CDR3 sequence is CASSSGPLKGQPQHF. For the CDR3, the DNA is TGTGCCAGCAGCTCTGGACCGTTAAAAGGTCAGCCCCAGCATTTT.

Details on this clonotype: This clone may be a read error of a much larger clone one base away. The chain employs TRBV7-8 and TRBJ2-1; TRBD2 matches at 8 bases. The CDR3 is made up of 15 amino acids. Germline loops: CDR1 SGHVS, CDR2 FQNEAQ. The CDR3 DNA is TGTGCCGGCAGCAAATCCGGGACTAGCTACAATGAGCAGTTCTTC. Translated, it gives CAGSKSGTSYNEQFF. The whole variable domain, remainder taken from reference TRBV7-8 and TRBJ2-1, is GAGVSQSPRYKVAKRGQDVALRCDPISGHVSLFWYQQALGQGPEFLTYFQNEAQLDKSGLPSDRFFAERPEGSVSTLKIQRTQQEDSAVYLCAGSKSGTSYNEQFFGPGTRLTVL.

V usage is TRBV5-1 and J usage is TRBJ2-5; 9 nucleotides align to TRBD2. This CDR3 contains 15 residues. After removal of 5 bases from V and 5 bases from J, the junction contained 10 bases not matched to a gene. Per germline, CDR1 SGHRS and CDR2 YFSETQ. The CDR3 DNA reads as TGCGCCAGCAGACCTACCATAGCGGGAGTGGAGACCCAGTACTTC. As protein: CASRPTIAGVETQYF.

The gene calls are TRBV30 and TRBJ1-6, with D uncertain. Germline V lookup: CDR1 GTSNPN, CDR2 SVGIG (reference sequence). The CDR3 contains 14 residues. V was shortened by 0 bases and J by 6 bases, with 9 bases between the two germline ends. The CDR3 protein is CAWSVTRTNSPLHF. DNA for the CDR3: TGTGCCTGGAGTGTAACCAGGACTAATTCACCCCTCCACTTT.

The table lists this clonotype with many counts. The chain combines TRBV3-1 with TRBJ2-5; D gene ambiguous. V lost 3 bases and J 2 bases, leaving 13 bases between the germline ends. This CDR3 has 15 residues. Germline V gene sequence: CDR1 LGHDT, CDR2 YNNKEL (reference sequence). The CDR3 here is CASSQGWSPQETQYF. The CDR3 bases are TGTGCCAGCAGCCAGGGGTGGAGCCCACAAGAGACCCAGTACTTC.

V is TRBV5-5 and J is TRBJ2-1; the D is unclear. CDR1 and CDR2 (germline): SGHKS, YYEKEE (reference sequence). The V end lost 4 bases, the J end lost 4 bases, and 12 bases lay between the germline ends. This CDR3 is 14 amino acids long. CDR3 bases: TGTGCCAGCAGCCAGGCGCACGGGTACAATGAGCAGTTCTTC. It translates to CASSQAHGYNEQFF.

This clonotype showed up many times. J is TRBJ1-1 and V is TRBV12-3 or TRBV12-4; D remains ambiguous. V was shortened by 1 base and J by 9 bases, with 12 bases between the two germline ends. CDR3 length equals 13 residues. CDR3 amino acids: CASSLEYYAQAFF. The CDR3 bases are TGTGCCAGCAGTTTAGAATACTACGCTCAAGCTTTCTTT.

In this sample, this clonotype turned up a few times. The chain employs TRBV7-3 and TRBJ1-1; no firm D call. The CDR3 length is 13 residues. V was shortened by 2 bases and J by 4 bases, with 8 bases between the two germline ends. Germline CDR1 SGHTA, CDR2 FQGTGA. The CDR3 DNA reads TGTGCCAGCAGCTTATGGTTGGGCACTGAAGCTTTCTTT. Its protein is CASSLWLGTEAFF.

J is TRBJ2-3 and V is TRBV30, with D uncertain. Germline V gene data show CDR1 as GTSNPN and CDR2 as SVGIG (reference sequence). This CDR3 region has 13 residues. V was cut by 0 bases and J by 3 bases, with 7 bases left in between. For the CDR3, the DNA is TGTGCCTGGAGTGTTCGAGGAACAGATACGCAGTATTTT. Translated, it gives CAWSVRGTDTQYF.

The chain carries TRBV6-5 and TRBJ2-1, with 11 nucleotides matching TRBD2. The CDR3 totals 17 residues. The germline gives CDR1 MNHEY, CDR2 SVGAGI. The V gene end was trimmed by 0 bases and the J gene end by 7 bases; junction bases not matched to a gene: 8. CDR3 sequence (DNA): TGTGCCAGCAGTTACTCGGGTAGCGGGAGGGCCGGGAATGAGCAGTTCTTC. It translates to CASSYSGSGRAGNEQFF.

This clonotype turned up a few times. The chain uses TRBV7-9 and TRBJ2-7, with 7 bases aligning to TRBD2. J lost 6 bases, V lost 11 bases, and 19 bases had no gene match. This CDR3 contains 15 residues. Germline CDR1 is SEHNR and CDR2 is FQNEAQ (reference sequence). The CDR3 nucleotides read TGTGCCTCCTTGGGCCCTGCGGGAGCCCAAGGCGAGCAGTACTTC. It is translated as CASLGPAGAQGEQYF.

This clonotype was counted only a few times. The chain joins TRBV4-3 to TRBJ2-1; the D gene is possibly TRBD2 (6 bases). The CDR3 extends over 19 amino acids. V was pared by 0 bases and J by 0 bases, with 18 bases between. CDR1 and CDR2 (germline): LGHNA, YSLEER. The CDR3 region has the DNA TGCGCCAGCAGCCAAGATCAGCCGGGAGTCATAAGCTCCTACAATGAGCAGTTCTTC. Residues: CASSQDQPGVISSYNEQFF.

This clonotype was seen a handful of times. This rearrangement joins TRBV28 to TRBJ2-1, with D uncertain. Germline V gene lookup returns CDR1 MDHEN and CDR2 SYDVKM. This CDR3 has 13 residues. Trimming removed 2 bases from V and 7 bases from J, with 9 bases in between. The CDR3 here is CASSLKAVNEQFF. The CDR3 nucleotides are TGTGCCAGCAGTTTAAAGGCCGTAAATGAGCAGTTCTTC.

This clonotype came up a few times. This chain connects TRBV25-1 to TRBJ2-7; D gene ambiguous. The CDR3 spans 16 residues. Germline V lookup: CDR1 MGHDK, CDR2 SYGVNS. The V and J ends lost 5 bases and 7 bases respectively, with 24 bases between them. The CDR3 nucleotides read TGTGCCAGCAGTAAAACCAAGACGAGCCCGACGGAGGAGCAGTACTTC. The encoded protein is CASSKTKTSPTEEQYF.

This clonotype has a handful of counts. This rearrangement joins TRBV20-1 to TRBJ2-3, with 7 bases identical to TRBD1. The CDR3 spans 15 residues. Germline V lookup: CDR1 DFQATT, CDR2 SNEGSKA (reference sequence). V gave up 3 bases and J gave up 8 bases; unmatched junction bases: 14. The CDR3 sequence is CSASQVTGPRGTQYF. The CDR3 DNA reads TGCAGTGCTAGTCAGGTGACAGGGCCCAGGGGTACGCAGTATTTT.

This clonotype occurred a few times. The chain carries TRBV12-3 or TRBV12-4 and TRBJ1-5; 11 nucleotides align to TRBD1. Germline trimming cut 4 bases from V and 6 bases from J; bases unmatched to any gene: 17. This CDR3 spans 19 amino acids. The DNA of the CDR3 is TGTGCCAGCAGTTCCCGAGGGGACAGGGGGATACTTTCGGGTCAGCCCCAGCATTTT. It codes for CASSSRGDRGILSGQPQHF.

This clonotype has only a few counts. This chain uses TRBV12-3 or TRBV12-4 with TRBJ2-1, with a possible D match to TRBD2 (6 bases). V was trimmed by 1 base and J by 2 bases, leaving 15 bases between them. This CDR3 is built from 17 residues. CDR3 region: CASSLGEDPRPYNEQFF. CDR3 coding DNA: TGTGCCAGCAGTTTAGGGGAGGACCCCCGGCCCTACAATGAGCAGTTCTTC.

This clonotype was seen only a few times. The chain uses TRBV27 and TRBJ2-1, with D perhaps matching TRBD1 (5 bases). Trimming shortened V by 5 bases and J by 7 bases, and 24 bases separated the two germline ends. The CDR3 is 17 residues long. CDR1 and CDR2 (germline): MNHEY, SMNVEV (reference sequence). The CDR3 DNA follows: TGTGCCAGCAGTCAAAACCTACAGGTCGTGGCCCAAAATGAGCAGTTCTTC. Translation: CASSQNLQVVAQNEQFF.

The table lists this clonotype with a count of one. The rearrangement uses TRBV2 and TRBJ2-2; D not resolved. CDR3 length equals 16 residues. Trimming stripped 5 bases from V and 0 bases from J, with 13 bases between. CDR1 SNHLY and CDR2 FYNNEI come from the germline V gene. DNA for the CDR3: TGTGCCAGCAGTAGCTTAGGACCCTCGAACACCGGGGAGCTGTTTTTT. Translated, it gives CASSSLGPSNTGELFF. Combining the CDR3 with reference TRBV2 and TRBJ2-2 gives the whole variable domain EPEVTQTPSHQVTQMGQEVILRCVPISNHLYFYWYRQILGQKVEFLVSFYNNEISEKSEIFDDQFSVERPDGSNFTLKIRSTKLEDSAMYFCASSSLGPSNTGELFFGEGSRLTVL.

At least ten counts were recorded for this clonotype. This chain connects TRBV5-6 to TRBJ1-2; D is unclear. This CDR3 has 14 residues. CDR1 is SGHDT, CDR2 YYEEEE, per germline. V was pared by 0 bases and J by 3 bases, with 9 bases between. The CDR3: CASSLAGFDYGYTF. CDR3 bases: TGTGCCAGCAGCTTGGCGGGGTTCGACTATGGCTACACCTTC.

This clonotype was observed a few times. The chain combines TRBV4-1 with TRBJ2-7; no clear D. This CDR3 has 12 residues. Germline CDR1 is MGHRA and CDR2 is YSYEKL. Trimming took 8 bases from V and 6 from J, leaving 14 bases between them. CDR3 coding DNA: TGCGCCAGCGGGTTTCAGTGGGGCGAGCAGTACTTC. As protein: CASGFQWGEQYF.

The rearrangement uses TRBV5-1 and TRBJ2-7; D not certain. CDR3 size: 14 residues. V was shortened by 4 bases and J by 1 base, with 12 bases between the two germline ends. Germline loops: CDR1 SGHRS, CDR2 YFSETQ. CDR3 in DNA: TGCGCCAGCAGCCCGGCCTTTCGGTCCTACGAGCAGTACTTC. It is translated as CASSPAFRSYEQYF.

This clonotype was recorded a few times. One junction end does not reproduce the germline sequence, and a read error may be involved. This chain's CDR3 is CASSLAASGPTQYF. In nucleotides, the CDR3 is TGTGCCAGCAGCCTAGCGGCTAGCGGGCCTACGCAGTATTTT. This chain joins TRBV7-2 and TRBJ2-3; 8 nucleotides align to TRBD2. The germline V gene has CDR1 SGHTA and CDR2 FQGNSA. The CDR3 consists of 14 residues.

This clonotype was counted only a few times. This chain links TRBV4-2 with TRBJ2-7; a possible D gene is TRBD2 (5 bases). The CDR3 contains 16 residues. V was clipped by 0 bases and J by 0 bases, with 12 bases between them. Germline CDR1 LGHNA, CDR2 YNFKEQ. This chain's CDR3 is CASSQDWSGSSYEQYF. The CDR3 DNA is TGTGCCAGCAGCCAAGATTGGAGCGGAAGCTCCTACGAGCAGTACTTC.

The sample holds a few counts of this clonotype. The chain has TRBV12-3 or TRBV12-4 and TRBJ1-5; D gene unclear. This CDR3 is 10 amino acids long. CDR3 region: CASGGQPQHF. The CDR3 DNA follows: TGTGCGAGTGGCGGGCAGCCCCAGCATTTT.